One and the same sample provided the 28 T cell receptor beta chains below, sequenced in a study of technical replicates of blood from four donors. Only in-frame clones appear in the TCRdb table, and some are missing; sequencing was by immunoSEQ multiplex PCR. The sample includes 70,000 to 85,000 clones, around 92% of them seen just once. The sample taken for sequencing was T cells isolated from PBMCs. The source of these receptors is a human donor in good health.

V is TRBV7-2 and J is TRBJ2-2; possible D gene TRBD1, 6 bases. Germline CDR1 reads SGHTA; CDR2 reads FQGNSA. The CDR3 spans 14 residues. Trimming removed 6 bases from V and 2 bases from J, with 10 bases in between. The CDR3: CASSAGTNTGELFF. The CDR3 DNA sequence: TGTGCCAGCAGTGCCGGGACAAACACCGGGGAGCTGTTTTTT.

This chain uses TRBV18 with TRBJ1-2, with D perhaps TRBD1 (5 bases). This CDR3 has 13 amino acids. The V end lost 4 bases, the J end lost 4 bases, and 10 bases lay between the germline ends. Germline V gives CDR1 KGHSH, CDR2 LQKENI. This CDR3 reads CASSRRDSYGYTF. The CDR3 DNA reads as TGTGCCAGCTCACGGAGGGACTCCTATGGCTACACCTTC.

The gene calls are TRBV5-5 and TRBJ2-7; D gene uncertain. The germline V gene encodes CDR1 SGHKS and CDR2 YYEKEE (reference sequence). Trimming left V 0 bases short and J 2 bases short, with 15 bases between. The CDR3 length is 16 residues. Here the CDR3 DNA reads TGTGCCAGCAGCTTGGCCGTCGGTTCCATACCCTACGAGCAGTACTTC. Amino acid sequence: CASSLAVGSIPYEQYF.

Here the CDR3 DNA reads TGCGCCAGCAGCCCTGAGACAGGGGGAATCTACGAGCAGTACTTC. Translated, it gives CASSPETGGIYEQYF. The V and J genes are TRBV5-1 and TRBJ2-7; 9 nucleotides align to TRBD1. The CDR3 runs 15 residues. V lost 4 bases and J lost 3; bases outside the gene matches: 8. The V gene's germline CDR1 is SGHRS and CDR2 YFSETQ. The full variable domain, with the rest looked up from reference TRBV5-1 and TRBJ2-7, is KAGVTQTPRYLIKTRGQQVTLSCSPISGHRSVSWYQQTPGQGLQFLFEYFSETQRNKGNFPGRFSGRQFSNSRSEMNVSTLELGDSALYLCASSPETGGIYEQYFGPGTRLTVT.

The genes are TRBV19 and TRBJ2-3; TRBD1 agrees at 8 bases. J gave up 2 bases and V 2 bases, and 0 bases lay outside the gene matches. CDR3 length: 14 amino acids. From germline, CDR1 is LNHDA and CDR2 SQIVND (reference sequence). The CDR3 region is CASSIQGATDTQYF. In DNA form, the CDR3 reads TGTGCCAGTAGTATACAGGGGGCCACAGATACGCAGTATTTT.

This chain links TRBV11-2 with TRBJ2-7, with TRBD2 as a possible D gene (6 bases). The V gene's germline CDR1 is SGHAT and CDR2 FQNNGV. The CDR3 runs to 15 residues. Deletions cut 1 base from V and 2 bases from J, with 12 bases between. The CDR3 coding sequence is TGTGCCAGCAGCTTAGGGTCTAGCGTTACCTACGAGCAGTACTTC. This translates into CASSLGSSVTYEQYF.

This rearrangement joins TRBV25-1 to TRBJ2-3; the D gene is possibly TRBD2 (6 bases). With 3 bases removed from V and 11 bases from J, the gap between germline ends came to 21 bases. Germline values: CDR1 MGHDK, CDR2 SYGVNS. This CDR3 has 15 amino acids. DNA of the CDR3: TGTGCCAGCAGTGATGCTAAGGTGGGCAGGAGGGGGCAGTATTTT. It codes for CASSDAKVGRRGQYF.

V and J are TRBV11-2 and TRBJ2-1, with D tentatively TRBD2 (7 bases). V lost 2 bases, J lost 6 bases, and 11 bases lay in between. Germline values: CDR1 SGHAT, CDR2 FQNNGV. The CDR3 length is 14 residues. The CDR3 loop reads CASSLLGGPNEQFF. Here the CDR3 DNA reads TGTGCCAGCAGCTTATTGGGGGGGCCCAATGAGCAGTTCTTC.

The chain recombines TRBV6-5 with TRBJ2-1; 8 nucleotides match TRBD2. CDR3 length: 15 amino acids. Germline assignment: CDR1 MNHEY and CDR2 SVGAGI. The V segment lost 6 bases and the J segment 8 bases; nucleotides outside the gene matches: 12. In DNA form, the CDR3 reads TGTGCCAGCAGACGGAGCGGGAGTGGGTTAGATGAGCAGTTCTTC. It yields the protein CASRRSGSGLDEQFF.

This chain uses TRBV7-9 with TRBJ1-2; D is unclear. The V end lost 1 base, the J end lost 0 bases, and 9 bases lay between the germline ends. The CDR3 runs 15 residues. Germline V gene sequence: CDR1 SEHNR, CDR2 FQNEAQ (reference sequence). The CDR3: CASSLGRIANYGYTF. The DNA for the CDR3 is TGTGCCAGCAGCTTAGGGAGGATAGCTAACTATGGCTACACCTTC.

The rearrangement uses TRBV2 and TRBJ2-7; 8 bases match TRBD1. V dropped 3 bases and J dropped 1; count of bases not matched to a gene: 5. This CDR3 is 15 amino acids long. The germline V gene has CDR1 SNHLY and CDR2 FYNNEI. The CDR3 region has the DNA TGTGCCAGCAGTGAGGGAACAGGGGGGTCCTACGAGCAGTACTTC. Protein sequence: CASSEGTGGSYEQYF.

The chain recombines TRBV25-1 with TRBJ2-3, with TRBD1 matching 11 bases. V was pared by 4 bases and J by 5 bases, with 5 bases of the junction left unmatched. Germline lookup yields CDR1 MGHDK and CDR2 SYGVNS. The CDR3 is 15 residues long. The CDR3: CASSAPGQGEDTQYF. The DNA of the CDR3 is TGTGCCAGCAGTGCTCCGGGACAGGGGGAAGATACGCAGTATTTT.

The rearrangement links TRBV2 to TRBJ1-4, with D tentatively TRBD1 (5 bases). Between the trimmed V and J ends, which lost 2 bases and 7 bases, there was a span of 5 bases. CDR1 is SNHLY, CDR2 FYNNEI, per germline. This CDR3 is 12 amino acids long. The CDR3 DNA reads TGTGCCAGCAGTGAACAGGGTGAAAAACTGTTTTTT. Its translation: CASSEQGEKLFF.

The genes are TRBV21-1 and TRBJ2-3; TRBD1, the table's D call, was not compared with the DNA. TRBV21-1 is labeled a pseudogene. CDR3 length: 16 residues. The CDR3 nucleotides are TGTGCCAGCAGCGCAAAGTGGACAGGGGTTAAAGATACGCAGTATTTT. Translated: CASSAKWTGVKDTQYF.

The chain uses TRBV19 and TRBJ1-2; D remains ambiguous. This CDR3 spans 12 amino acids. V lost 3 bases to trimming and J lost 4 bases, with 6 bases between them. Germline assignment: CDR1 LNHDA and CDR2 SQIVND (reference sequence). Here the CDR3 DNA reads TGTGCCAGTAGTATGCGGCTCTATGGCTACACCTTC. Translated, it gives CASSMRLYGYTF.

This clone was recorded a few times. CDR3 sequence reads: CASSIGTGWQPQHF. As DNA, the CDR3 is TGTGCCAGTAGTATCGGGACAGGGTGGCAGCCCCAGCATTTT. The chain has TRBV19 and TRBJ1-5, with TRBD1 matching over 9 bases. Germline CDR1 reads LNHDA; CDR2 reads SQIVND (reference sequence). V lost 3 bases and J lost 7; bases outside the gene matches: 4. CDR3 size: 14 residues.

The J gene is TRBJ2-7, the V gene TRBV6-6; 7 bases map to TRBD1. Per germline, CDR1 MNHNY and CDR2 SVGAGI (reference sequence). CDR3 length: 13 amino acids. Germline trimming cut 7 bases from V and 1 base from J; bases unmatched to any gene: 4. The CDR3, as DNA: TGTGCCAGCACCCTGGACAGGTCCTACGAGCAGTACTTC. This gives the protein CASTLDRSYEQYF.

The rearrangement joins TRBV7-8 to TRBJ2-5; TRBD2 matches at 13 bases. The CDR3 covers 17 residues. V shed 7 bases and J 4 bases; nucleotides not matched to a gene: 12. Looked up from germline, CDR1 is SGHVS and CDR2 is FQNEAQ. The CDR3 sequence: CASTRRTSGREGETQYF. Written as DNA, the CDR3 is TGTGCCAGCACGCGAAGGACTAGCGGGAGAGAAGGAGAGACCCAGTACTTC. The complete variable domain, with remaining parts taken from reference TRBV7-8 and TRBJ2-5, reads GAGVSQSPRYKVAKRGQDVALRCDPISGHVSLFWYQQALGQGPEFLTYFQNEAQLDKSGLPSDRFFAERPEGSVSTLKIQRTQQEDSAVYLCASTRRTSGREGETQYFGPGTRLLVL.

The chain has TRBV6-6 and TRBJ2-7; a weak D match, TRBD1 (5 bases). The V end lost 2 bases, the J end lost 3 bases, and 11 bases lay between the germline ends. The CDR3 runs 14 residues. In germline, CDR1 is MNHNY, CDR2 SVGAGI (reference sequence). The CDR3 bases are TGTGCCAGCAGTTACACGTGGGGCAGCTACGAGCAGTACTTC. It codes for CASSYTWGSYEQYF.

V and J are TRBV28 and TRBJ2-7, with D unresolved. Germline V gene sequence: CDR1 MDHEN, CDR2 SYDVKM. Trimming took off 2 bases at V and 0 bases at J, with 5 bases between the two ends. There are 13 residues in the CDR3. The CDR3 bases are TGTGCCAGCAGTTTAGGCGGCTCCTACGAGCAGTACTTC. Its translation is CASSLGGSYEQYF. Complete variable domain (other parts from reference TRBV28 and TRBJ2-7): DVKVTQSSRYLVKRTGEKVFLECVQDMDHENMFWYRQDPGLGLRLIYFSYDVKMKEKGDIPEGYSVSREKKERFSLILESASTNQTSMYLCASSLGGSYEQYFGPGTRLTVT.

J is TRBJ1-4 and V is TRBV5-4; D call uncertain. Germline CDR1 and CDR2: SGHNT and YYREEE (reference sequence). The ends were cut back, 0 bases at V and 5 bases at J, with 14 bases in the middle. The length of the CDR3 is 16 residues. CDR3 in amino acids: CASSLAGTPQNEKLFF. CDR3 nucleotide sequence: TGTGCCAGCAGCTTGGCCGGTACCCCTCAAAATGAAAAACTGTTTTTT.

The J gene is TRBJ1-5, the V gene TRBV5-8, with 7 bases lining up with TRBD1. There are 14 residues in the CDR3. V lost 5 bases to trimming and J lost 6 bases; unmatched junction nucleotides: 8. Germline V gene data show CDR1 as SGHTS and CDR2 as YDEGEE. For the CDR3, the DNA is TGTGCCAGCAGGGACAGGACGTTAGGTCAGCCCCAGCATTTT. It specifies CASRDRTLGQPQHF. The variable domain in full, completed from reference TRBV5-8 and TRBJ1-5, reads EAGVTQSPTHLIKTRGQQATLRCSPISGHTSVYWYQQALGLGLQFLLWYDEGEERNRGNFPPRFSGRQFPNYSSELNVNALELEDSALYLCASRDRTLGQPQHFGDGTRLSIL.

The genes are TRBV28 and TRBJ2-7; D not resolved. There are 14 residues in the CDR3. The V gene's germline CDR1 is MDHEN and CDR2 SYDVKM. Trimming took 1 base from V and 0 from J, leaving 7 bases between them. CDR3 nucleotides: TGTGCCAGCAGTTTATCAGGCTACTCCTACGAGCAGTACTTC. This translates into CASSLSGYSYEQYF. The full variable domain, its missing parts supplied by reference TRBV28 and TRBJ2-7, is DVKVTQSSRYLVKRTGEKVFLECVQDMDHENMFWYRQDPGLGLRLIYFSYDVKMKEKGDIPEGYSVSREKKERFSLILESASTNQTSMYLCASSLSGYSYEQYFGPGTRLTVT.

This rearrangement joins TRBV11-3 to TRBJ2-5; weak D call: TRBD2 (5 bases). This CDR3 comprises 17 residues. Germline-derived CDR1 and CDR2 are SGHNT and YENEEA. Trimming took 1 base from V and 1 from J, leaving 16 bases between them. CDR3 amino acids: CASSLGAWVEGQETQYF. Here the CDR3 DNA reads TGTGCCAGCAGCTTAGGAGCGTGGGTAGAGGGCCAAGAGACCCAGTACTTC.

V and J are TRBV27 and TRBJ2-3; TRBD1 is a possible D gene (6 bases). Trimming stripped 5 bases from V and 0 bases from J, with 12 bases between. In germline, CDR1 is MNHEY, CDR2 SMNVEV (reference sequence). There are 15 residues in the CDR3. The CDR3 reads CASSLGGFSTDTQYF. The CDR3 DNA follows: TGTGCCAGCAGTCTTGGGGGCTTTAGCACAGATACGCAGTATTTT.

The rearrangement links TRBV29-1 to TRBJ2-7; D is perhaps TRBD2 (7 bases). The germline CDR1 and CDR2 sequences are SQVTM and ANQGSEA. V was clipped by 6 bases and J by 1 base, with 16 bases between them. CDR3 length equals 14 residues. The CDR3 bases are TGCAGCGTGTACGGGGGCGGGGGATCCTACGAGCAGTACTTC. Protein sequence: CSVYGGGGSYEQYF.

The V gene is TRBV2, the J gene TRBJ1-4, with TRBD1 matching 7 bases. CDR1 is SNHLY, CDR2 FYNNEI, per germline. Unmatched junction bases numbered 7, after V lost 8 bases and J lost 4 bases. The CDR3 contains 14 residues. The CDR3 nucleotides read TGTGCCAGCGAAACGGACAGGAGTAATGAAAAACTGTTTTTT. Protein product: CASETDRSNEKLFF.

The rearrangement links TRBV9 to TRBJ2-6; D is ambiguous. The V and J ends lost 0 bases and 4 bases respectively, with 11 bases between them. Germline V lookup: CDR1 SGDLS, CDR2 YYNGEE. CDR3 length: 16 residues. CDR3 protein: CASSVVAGLGANVLTF. CDR3 nucleotide sequence: TGTGCCAGCAGCGTAGTAGCCGGGTTAGGGGCCAACGTCCTGACTTTC. The entire variable domain, with the rest obtained from reference TRBV9 and TRBJ2-6, is as follows: DSGVTQTPKHLITATGQRVTLRCSPRSGDLSVYWYQQSLDQGLQFLIQYYNGEERAKGNILERFSAQQFPDLHSELNLSSLELGDSALYFCASSVVAGLGANVLTFGAGSRLTVL.